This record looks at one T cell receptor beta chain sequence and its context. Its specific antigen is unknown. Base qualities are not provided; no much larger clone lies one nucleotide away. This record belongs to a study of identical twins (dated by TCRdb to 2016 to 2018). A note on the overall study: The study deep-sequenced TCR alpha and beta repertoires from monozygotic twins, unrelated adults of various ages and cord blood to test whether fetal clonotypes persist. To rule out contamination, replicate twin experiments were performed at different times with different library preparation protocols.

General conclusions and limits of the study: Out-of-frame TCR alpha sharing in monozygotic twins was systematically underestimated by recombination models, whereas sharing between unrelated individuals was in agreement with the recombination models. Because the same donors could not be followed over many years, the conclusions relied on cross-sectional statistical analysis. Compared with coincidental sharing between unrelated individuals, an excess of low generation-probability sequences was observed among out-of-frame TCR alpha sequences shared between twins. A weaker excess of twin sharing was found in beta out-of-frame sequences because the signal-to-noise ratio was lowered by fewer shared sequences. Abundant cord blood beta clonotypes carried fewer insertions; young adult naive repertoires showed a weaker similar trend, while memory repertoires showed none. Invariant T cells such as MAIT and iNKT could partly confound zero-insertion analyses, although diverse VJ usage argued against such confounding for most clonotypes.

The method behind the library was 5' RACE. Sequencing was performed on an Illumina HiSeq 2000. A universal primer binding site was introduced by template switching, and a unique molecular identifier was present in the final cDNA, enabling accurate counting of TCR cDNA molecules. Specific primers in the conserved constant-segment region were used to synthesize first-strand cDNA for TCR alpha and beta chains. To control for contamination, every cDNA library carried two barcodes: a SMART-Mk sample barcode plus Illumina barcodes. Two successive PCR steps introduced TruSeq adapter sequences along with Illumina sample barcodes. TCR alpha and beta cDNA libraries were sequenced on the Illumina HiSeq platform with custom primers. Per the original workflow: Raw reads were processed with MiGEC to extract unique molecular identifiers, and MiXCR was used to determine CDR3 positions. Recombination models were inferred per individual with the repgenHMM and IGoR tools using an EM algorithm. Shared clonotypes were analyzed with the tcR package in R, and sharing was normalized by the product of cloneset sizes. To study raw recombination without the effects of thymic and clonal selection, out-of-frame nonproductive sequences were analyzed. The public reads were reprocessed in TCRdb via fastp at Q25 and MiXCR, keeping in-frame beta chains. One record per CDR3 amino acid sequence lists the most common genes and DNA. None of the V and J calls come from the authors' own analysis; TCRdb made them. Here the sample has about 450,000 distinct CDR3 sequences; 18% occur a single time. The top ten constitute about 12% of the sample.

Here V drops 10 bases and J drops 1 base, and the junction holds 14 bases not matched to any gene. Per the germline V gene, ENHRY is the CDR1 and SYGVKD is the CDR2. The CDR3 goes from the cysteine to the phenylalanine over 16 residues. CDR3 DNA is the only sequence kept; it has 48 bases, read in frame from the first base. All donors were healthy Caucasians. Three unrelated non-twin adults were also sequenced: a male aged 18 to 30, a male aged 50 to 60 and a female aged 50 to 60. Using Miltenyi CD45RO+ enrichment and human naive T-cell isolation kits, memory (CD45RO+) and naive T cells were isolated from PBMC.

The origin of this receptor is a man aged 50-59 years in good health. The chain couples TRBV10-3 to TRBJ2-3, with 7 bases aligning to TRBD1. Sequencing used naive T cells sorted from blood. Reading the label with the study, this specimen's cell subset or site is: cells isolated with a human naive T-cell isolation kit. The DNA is TGTGCCACCGCAAACCCGTCGACAGGGCGCACAGATACGCAGTATTTT. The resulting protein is CATANPSTGRTDTQYF.